This T cell receptor beta chain emerged from a study of blood T cell repertoires in COVID-19. Across the whole study: Some COVID-19 samples were acute and others convalescent; all came from the United States, Italy and Spain. Sample material is recorded as cDNA or gDNA derived from T cells, B-cell-depleted T cells, or PBMCs.

Source study methods: Nucleated cell number was recorded as an estimate derived from reference gene primer amplification. Some clones are missing from TCRdb's copy, which holds only in-frame ones; the method was immunoSEQ multiplex PCR. Clone size and V and J calls were adopted from that table, with D and trimming inferred from the DNA. Found here are approximately 300,000 clones, approximately 90% of them singletons; the top ten hold about 2.2%. Germline V gene lookup returns CDR1 SGHRS and CDR2 YFSETQ. This CDR3 has 16 residues. The V and J ends lost 3 bases and 0 bases, in that order; junction bases with no gene match: 3.

The sequencing sample was made of peripheral blood. The sequence was collected from a woman aged 50 to 65 who had recovered from COVID-19. This chain links TRBV5-1 with TRBJ2-2; 9 bases line up with TRBD1. CDR3 in DNA: TGCGCCAGCAGCTCACAGGGGGCCGCGAACACCGGGGAGCTGTTTTTT. Its protein product is CASSSQGAANTGELFF.